This TCR beta chain was recorded in a study of human T cells and chemical hapten exposure. This CDR3 has 14 amino acids. With 1 base removed from V and 1 base from J, the gap between germline ends came to 8 bases. Germline V gives CDR1 SGHVS, CDR2 FNYEAQ. TCRdb reprocessed the RACE reads via MiXCR and lists one record per CDR3 protein. The sample contains about 160,000 distinct CDR3 sequences, 28% of which appear only once. Noted time point: patch test 3, about 24 weeks after DPC sensitization. Treatment specified: therapeutic diphenylcyclopropenone sensitization with weekly scalp DPC. Blood collection happened ahead of applying each patch test.

The sequenced sample was whole blood, obtained in connection with sensitization to the hapten diphenylcyclopropenone (DPC). This clonotype was sampled from a woman younger than 30 with alopecia areata. Some clones in this sample may be carry-over from other donors' samples. The gene calls are TRBV7-6 and TRBJ2-7; D ambiguous. In DNA form, the CDR3 reads TGTGCCAGCAGCTTAGGGGAAGTATCCTACGAGCAGTACTTC. This translates into CASSLGEVSYEQYF.